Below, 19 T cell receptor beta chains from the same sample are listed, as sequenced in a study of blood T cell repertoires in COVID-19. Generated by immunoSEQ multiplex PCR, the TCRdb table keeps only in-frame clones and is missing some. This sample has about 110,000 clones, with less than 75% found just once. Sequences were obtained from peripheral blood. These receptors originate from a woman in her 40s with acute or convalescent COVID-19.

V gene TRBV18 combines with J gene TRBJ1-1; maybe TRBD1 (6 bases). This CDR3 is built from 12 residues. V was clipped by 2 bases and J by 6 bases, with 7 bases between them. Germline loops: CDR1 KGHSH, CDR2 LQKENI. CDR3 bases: TGTGCCAGCTCACCAGGGGGCTCTGAAGCTTTCTTT. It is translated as CASSPGGSEAFF.

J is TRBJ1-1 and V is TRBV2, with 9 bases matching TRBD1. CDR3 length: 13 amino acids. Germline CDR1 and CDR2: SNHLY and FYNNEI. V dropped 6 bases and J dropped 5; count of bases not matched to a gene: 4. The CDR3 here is CASRQQGATEAFF. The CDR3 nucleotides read TGTGCCAGCAGGCAACAGGGGGCGACTGAAGCTTTCTTT.

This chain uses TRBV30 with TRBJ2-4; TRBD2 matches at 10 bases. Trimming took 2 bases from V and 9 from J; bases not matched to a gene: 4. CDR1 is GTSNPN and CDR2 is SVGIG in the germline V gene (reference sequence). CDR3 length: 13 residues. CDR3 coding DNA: TGTGCCTGGAGTTCGCAGCGGGGGGGCATTCAGTACTTC. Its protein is CAWSSQRGGIQYF.

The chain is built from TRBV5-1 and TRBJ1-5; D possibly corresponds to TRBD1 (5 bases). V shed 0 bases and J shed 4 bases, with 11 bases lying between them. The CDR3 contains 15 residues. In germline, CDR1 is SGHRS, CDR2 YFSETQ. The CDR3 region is CASSLGRGENQPQHF. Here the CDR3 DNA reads TGCGCCAGCAGCTTGGGGAGGGGTGAGAATCAGCCCCAGCATTTT.

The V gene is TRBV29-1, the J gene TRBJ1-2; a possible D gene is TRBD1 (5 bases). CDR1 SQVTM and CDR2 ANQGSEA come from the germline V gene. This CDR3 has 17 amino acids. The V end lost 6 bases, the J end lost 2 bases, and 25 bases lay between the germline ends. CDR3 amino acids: CSVGPSSGLVRNYGYTF. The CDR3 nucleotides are TGCAGCGTCGGACCCTCCTCAGGGTTAGTTCGAAACTATGGCTACACCTTC.

The CDR3 DNA sequence: TGTGCCAGCAGCGCCAGGACAGGCGGGGGGTACTCTGGGGCCAACGTCCTGACTTTC. It encodes CASSARTGGGYSGANVLTF. J is TRBJ2-6 and V is TRBV9; perhaps TRBD2 as D (8 bases). CDR1 and CDR2 (germline): SGDLS, YYNGEE. V was cut by 3 bases and J by 0 bases, with 19 bases left in between. The CDR3 length is 19 residues.

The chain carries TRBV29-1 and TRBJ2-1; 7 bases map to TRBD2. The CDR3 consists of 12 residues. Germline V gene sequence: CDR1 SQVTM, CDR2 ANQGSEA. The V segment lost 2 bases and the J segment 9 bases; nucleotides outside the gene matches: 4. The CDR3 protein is CSVENPGGEQFF. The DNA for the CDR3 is TGCAGCGTTGAAAATCCGGGGGGTGAGCAGTTCTTC.

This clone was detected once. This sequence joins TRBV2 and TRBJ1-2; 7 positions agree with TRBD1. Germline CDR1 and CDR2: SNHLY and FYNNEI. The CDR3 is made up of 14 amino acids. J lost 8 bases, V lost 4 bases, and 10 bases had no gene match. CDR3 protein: CASSGDSPSRGYTF. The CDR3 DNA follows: TGTGCCAGCAGTGGGGACAGCCCTTCGAGGGGCTACACCTTC.

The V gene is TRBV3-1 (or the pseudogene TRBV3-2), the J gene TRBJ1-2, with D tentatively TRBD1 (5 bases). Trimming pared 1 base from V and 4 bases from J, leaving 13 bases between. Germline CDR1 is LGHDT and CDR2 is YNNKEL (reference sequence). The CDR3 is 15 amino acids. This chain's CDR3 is CASSQGEGIGYGYTF. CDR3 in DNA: TGTGCCAGCAGCCAAGGGGAGGGGATTGGCTATGGCTACACCTTC.

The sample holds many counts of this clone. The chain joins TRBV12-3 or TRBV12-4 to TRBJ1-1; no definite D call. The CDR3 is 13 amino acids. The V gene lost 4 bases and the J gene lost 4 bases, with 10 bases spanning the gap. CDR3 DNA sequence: TGTGCCAGCAGTTACTACCGGGGCACTGAAGCTTTCTTT. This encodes CASSYYRGTEAFF.

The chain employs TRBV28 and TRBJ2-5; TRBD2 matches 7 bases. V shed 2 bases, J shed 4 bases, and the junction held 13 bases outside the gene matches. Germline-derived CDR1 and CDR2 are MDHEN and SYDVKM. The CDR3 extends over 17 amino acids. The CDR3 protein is CASSLRSYSGWGETQYF. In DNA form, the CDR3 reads TGTGCCAGCAGTTTAAGGTCGTATAGCGGGTGGGGAGAGACCCAGTACTTC.

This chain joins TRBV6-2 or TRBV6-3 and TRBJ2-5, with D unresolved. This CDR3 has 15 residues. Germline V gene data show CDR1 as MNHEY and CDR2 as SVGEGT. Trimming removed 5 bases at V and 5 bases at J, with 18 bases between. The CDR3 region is CASSILSAREETQYF. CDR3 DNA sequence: TGTGCCAGCAGTATACTAAGCGCAAGAGAGGAGACCCAGTACTTC.

CDR3 protein: CASSSRYSYGYTF. The CDR3 nucleotides are TGTGCCAGCAGTTCCAGGTATAGCTATGGCTACACCTTC. The chain employs TRBV28 and TRBJ1-2; no clear D gene. The CDR3 sequence is 13 residues long. CDR1 is MDHEN, CDR2 SYDVKM, per germline. Trimming left V 4 bases short and J 4 bases short, with 10 bases between.

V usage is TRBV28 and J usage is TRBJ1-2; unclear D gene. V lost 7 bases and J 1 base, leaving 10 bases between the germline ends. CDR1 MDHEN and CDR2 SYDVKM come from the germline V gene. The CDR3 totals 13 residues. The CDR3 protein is CASKFYSNYGYTF. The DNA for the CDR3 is TGTGCCAGCAAATTTTACAGTAACTATGGCTACACCTTC.

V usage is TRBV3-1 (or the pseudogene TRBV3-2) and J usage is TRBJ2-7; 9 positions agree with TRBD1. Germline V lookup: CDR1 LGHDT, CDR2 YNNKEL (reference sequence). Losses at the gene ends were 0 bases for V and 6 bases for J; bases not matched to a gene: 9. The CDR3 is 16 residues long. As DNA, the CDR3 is TGTGCCAGCAGCCAAGAGTTACAGGGGGCGCGAGTCGAGCAGTACTTC. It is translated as CASSQELQGARVEQYF.

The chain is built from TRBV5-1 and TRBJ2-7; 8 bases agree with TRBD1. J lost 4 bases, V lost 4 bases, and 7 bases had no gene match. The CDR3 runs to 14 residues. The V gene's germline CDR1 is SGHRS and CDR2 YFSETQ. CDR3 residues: CASSVRGQEYEQYF. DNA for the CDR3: TGCGCCAGCAGCGTCAGGGGGCAGGAGTACGAGCAGTACTTC.

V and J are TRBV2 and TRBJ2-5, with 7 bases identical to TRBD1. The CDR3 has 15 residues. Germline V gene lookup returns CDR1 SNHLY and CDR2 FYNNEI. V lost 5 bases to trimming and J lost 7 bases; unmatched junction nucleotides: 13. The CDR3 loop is CASSFRGGEVGTQYF. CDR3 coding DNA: TGTGCCAGCAGTTTTAGAGGGGGCGAGGTTGGGACCCAGTACTTC.

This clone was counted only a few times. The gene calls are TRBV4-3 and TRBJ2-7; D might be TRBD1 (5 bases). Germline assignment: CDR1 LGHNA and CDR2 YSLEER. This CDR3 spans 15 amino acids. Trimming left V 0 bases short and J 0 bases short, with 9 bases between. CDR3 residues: CASSQDRAPSYEQYF. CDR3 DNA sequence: TGCGCCAGCAGCCAAGACAGGGCCCCCTCCTACGAGCAGTACTTC.

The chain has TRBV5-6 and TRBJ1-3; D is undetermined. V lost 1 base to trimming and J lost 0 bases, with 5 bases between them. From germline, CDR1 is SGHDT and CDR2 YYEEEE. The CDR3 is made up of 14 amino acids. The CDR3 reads CASSLFSSGNTIYF. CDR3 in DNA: TGTGCCAGCAGCTTGTTTAGCTCTGGAAACACCATATATTTT. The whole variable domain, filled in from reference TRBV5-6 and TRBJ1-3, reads DAGVTQSPTHLIKTRGQQVTLRCSPKSGHDTVSWYQQALGQGPQFIFQYYEEEERQRGNFPDRFSGHQFPNYSSELNVNALLLGDSALYLCASSLFSSGNTIYFGEGSWLTVV.